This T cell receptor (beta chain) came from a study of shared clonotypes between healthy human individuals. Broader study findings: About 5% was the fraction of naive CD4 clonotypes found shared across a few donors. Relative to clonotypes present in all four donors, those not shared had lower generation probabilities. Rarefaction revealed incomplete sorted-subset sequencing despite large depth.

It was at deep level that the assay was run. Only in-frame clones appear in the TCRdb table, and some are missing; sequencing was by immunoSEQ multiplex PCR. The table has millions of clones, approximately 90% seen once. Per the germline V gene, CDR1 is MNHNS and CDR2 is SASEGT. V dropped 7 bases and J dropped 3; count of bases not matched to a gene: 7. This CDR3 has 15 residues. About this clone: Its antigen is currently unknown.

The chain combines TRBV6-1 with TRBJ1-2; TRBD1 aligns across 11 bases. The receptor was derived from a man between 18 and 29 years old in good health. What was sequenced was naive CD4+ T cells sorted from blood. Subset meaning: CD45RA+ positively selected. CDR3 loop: CASTDRGLVYYGYTF. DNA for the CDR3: TGTGCCAGCACGGACAGGGGGCTAGTGTACTATGGCTACACCTTC.